These T cell receptor beta chains were read from a single sample in a study of shared clonotypes between healthy human individuals. TCRdb's copy holds only in-frame clones and misses some; the assay was immunoSEQ multiplex PCR. The sample lists a few million clones, approximately 95% occurring once. Sequencing was performed on naive CD4+ T cells from PBMCs. These receptors came from a man younger than 35 in good health. Some clones in this sample may be carry-over from other donors' samples. CDR3s leave out the opening cysteine and the closing phenylalanine or tryptophan. D genes are given only for firm matches. Some rows have no size entry. The others give once, few or many, or a class for an expanded clone.

d_call: -
cdr3_length: 13
v_call: TRBV4-2
clone_size: few
cdr3_aa: ASSQVPSSADEQY

d_call: TRBD2
cdr3_length: 13
v_call: TRBV18
clone_size: -
cdr3_aa: ASSPLPGGADTQY

d_call: -
cdr3_length: 11
v_call: TRBV28
clone_size: -
cdr3_aa: ASSLGRTYEQY

d_call: -
cdr3_length: 13
v_call: TRBV19
clone_size: -
cdr3_aa: ASSRRGTSYNEQF

d_call: -
cdr3_length: 12
v_call: TRBV5-1
clone_size: -
cdr3_aa: ASSLDPGGETQY

d_call: -
cdr3_length: 12
v_call: TRBV2
clone_size: few
cdr3_aa: ASSVVGSYQPQH

d_call: TRBD1
cdr3_length: 11
v_call: TRBV28
clone_size: -
cdr3_aa: ASSLDRASEQF

d_call: -
cdr3_length: 13
v_call: TRBV10-3
clone_size: -
cdr3_aa: AINPGLRSPSEQY

d_call: TRBD2
cdr3_length: 16
v_call: TRBV23-1
clone_size: -
cdr3_aa: ASSQPRFGREETDTQY

d_call: -
cdr3_length: 9
v_call: TRBV29-1
clone_size: -
cdr3_aa: SVPTQETQY

d_call: -
cdr3_length: 9
v_call: TRBV20-1
clone_size: -
cdr3_aa: SAATNSPLH

d_call: TRBD2
cdr3_length: 12
v_call: TRBV30
clone_size: -
cdr3_aa: AWSGKLAGAEQY

d_call: TRBD1
cdr3_length: 11
v_call: TRBV19
clone_size: -
cdr3_aa: ATGTVVNTEAF

d_call: -
cdr3_length: 12
v_call: TRBV30
clone_size: -
cdr3_aa: AWSVHIRSYEQY

d_call: -
cdr3_length: 9
v_call: TRBV7-9
clone_size: -
cdr3_aa: ASRAGTEAF

d_call: -
cdr3_length: 13
v_call: TRBV21-1
clone_size: -
cdr3_aa: ASTIEGTGIGEQY

d_call: -
cdr3_length: 12
v_call: TRBV19
clone_size: -
cdr3_aa: ASNLGQLNQPQH

d_call: -
cdr3_length: 9
v_call: TRBV5-4
clone_size: -
cdr3_aa: ASSSGNTIY

d_call: TRBD2
cdr3_length: 11
v_call: TRBV30
clone_size: -
cdr3_aa: AWSSGSLYEQY

d_call: TRBD1
cdr3_length: 16
v_call: TRBV4-3
clone_size: -
cdr3_aa: ASSQDGLRTGGNEKLF

d_call: TRBD1
cdr3_length: 12
v_call: TRBV7-9
clone_size: -
cdr3_aa: ASSRDRGTDTQY

d_call: -
cdr3_length: 12
v_call: TRBV6-5
clone_size: -
cdr3_aa: ASAGGQLVQTQY

d_call: TRBD2
cdr3_length: 13
v_call: TRBV15
clone_size: -
cdr3_aa: ATSRGLAGDYEQY

d_call: TRBD1
cdr3_length: 13
v_call: TRBV5-1
clone_size: once
cdr3_aa: ASSWGRDRADEQY

d_call: -
cdr3_length: 11
v_call: TRBV7-2
clone_size: -
cdr3_aa: ASSFGLSIGQY

d_call: -
cdr3_length: 14
v_call: TRBV6-5
clone_size: -
cdr3_aa: ASSYSWGPESYEQY

d_call: TRBD1
cdr3_length: 10
v_call: TRBV7-3
clone_size: -
cdr3_aa: ASSYDRGEAF

d_call: -
cdr3_length: 11
v_call: TRBV2
clone_size: -
cdr3_aa: ASLREFTSEQF

d_call: TRBD1
cdr3_length: 12
v_call: TRBV2
clone_size: -
cdr3_aa: ASRPRGGRAEAF

d_call: TRBD1
cdr3_length: 14
v_call: TRBV7-3
clone_size: -
cdr3_aa: ASSLQGANLDYGYT

d_call: -
cdr3_length: 11
v_call: TRBV30
clone_size: -
cdr3_aa: AWSVGPPTPLH

d_call: TRBD2
cdr3_length: 12
v_call: TRBV5-1
clone_size: -
cdr3_aa: ASSLPGLKYEQY

d_call: TRBD2
cdr3_length: 15
v_call: TRBV5-5
clone_size: -
cdr3_aa: ASSSSAGRPTTDTQY

d_call: -
cdr3_length: 10
v_call: TRBV7-3
clone_size: -
cdr3_aa: ASSTLGDEQF

d_call: -
cdr3_length: 11
v_call: TRBV5-4
clone_size: -
cdr3_aa: ASSPTEAYGYT

d_call: TRBD2
cdr3_length: 14
v_call: TRBV5-6
clone_size: -
cdr3_aa: ASSLGLAGGAYEQY

d_call: TRBD1
cdr3_length: 12
v_call: TRBV6-6
clone_size: -
cdr3_aa: ASLDRVSSDTQY